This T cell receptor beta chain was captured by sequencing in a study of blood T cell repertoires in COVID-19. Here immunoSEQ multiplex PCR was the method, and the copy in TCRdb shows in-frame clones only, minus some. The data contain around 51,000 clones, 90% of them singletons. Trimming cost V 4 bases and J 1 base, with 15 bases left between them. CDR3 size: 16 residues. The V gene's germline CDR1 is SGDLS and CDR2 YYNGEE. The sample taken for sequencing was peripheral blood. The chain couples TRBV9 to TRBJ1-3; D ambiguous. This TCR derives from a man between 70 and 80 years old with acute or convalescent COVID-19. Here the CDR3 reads CASSPHGGISGNTIYF. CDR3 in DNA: TGTGCCAGCAGCCCTCATGGCGGTATTTCTGGAAACACCATATATTTT.